A single sample gave rise to the 24 T cell receptor beta chains below, sequenced in a study of blood T cell repertoires in COVID-19 (dated by TCRdb to about 2020). The library came from the immunoSEQ multiplex PCR assay. The table was pulled from immuneACCESS by TCRdb, which kept in-frame rearrangements only. Such tables lose some clones; where checked, under half of the loss comes from unresolved V genes, and the rest has no known cause. The sample table holds some 240,000 clones, of which more than 65% were seen once. The ten largest clones represent around 3.6% of the sample. Source material: PBMCs or T cells enriched from blood (not recorded which). Receptor source: a man aged 45 to 65 who had recovered from COVID-19.

CDR3 sequence reads: CASSTGQGAMSYEQYF. The CDR3 DNA follows: TGCGCCAGCAGCACCGGACAGGGGGCTATGTCCTACGAGCAGTACTTC. This chain joins TRBV5-1 and TRBJ2-7; 11 nucleotides line up with TRBD1. Germline loops: CDR1 SGHRS, CDR2 YFSETQ. With V trimmed by 4 bases and J by 1 base, 7 bases remained unmatched. This CDR3 is 16 amino acids long.

The chain is built from TRBV6-5 and TRBJ1-1, with a weak D call TRBD1 (6 bases). CDR1 and CDR2 from the germline V gene are MNHEY and SVGAGI. The CDR3 covers 13 residues. Trimming cost V 8 bases and J 6 bases, with 16 bases left between them. CDR3 sequence: CASRTGLSAEAFF. As DNA, the CDR3 is TGTGCCAGCCGTACAGGGTTATCAGCTGAAGCTTTCTTT.

The chain couples TRBV27 to TRBJ1-6, with D perhaps matching TRBD1 (5 bases). The germline V gene encodes CDR1 MNHEY and CDR2 SMNVEV (reference sequence). The V end was cut by 2 bases, the J end by 7 bases, with 18 bases between. This CDR3 comprises 17 residues. CDR3 sequence: CASSLPPERGRNSPLHF. CDR3 DNA sequence: TGTGCCAGCAGTTTACCTCCCGAGCGGGGACGCAATTCACCCCTCCACTTT.

A single count supports this clone. This rearrangement joins TRBV3-1 (or the pseudogene TRBV3-2) to TRBJ2-1, with 7 nucleotides matching TRBD2. Looked up from germline, CDR1 is LGHDT and CDR2 is YNNKEL (reference sequence). CDR3 size: 15 residues. Trimming took 4 bases from V and 3 from J; bases not matched to a gene: 6. The CDR3 bases are TGTGCCAGCAGCCCTCTAGCGGACCTCTACAATGAGCAGTTCTTC. Encoded protein: CASSPLADLYNEQFF.

CDR3 coding DNA: TGCAGCGTAGCGGGAGGAACTAGCGGGAGGGTAGCAGATACGCAGTATTTT. Residues: CSVAGGTSGRVADTQYF. The J gene is TRBJ2-3, the V gene TRBV29-1, with 13 positions matching TRBD2. V shed 6 bases, J shed 4 bases, and the junction held 13 bases outside the gene matches. CDR3 length: 17 residues. CDR1 SQVTM and CDR2 ANQGSEA come from the germline V gene.

The chain uses TRBV4-1 and TRBJ1-5; D may be TRBD1 (6 bases). The germline V gene encodes CDR1 MGHRA and CDR2 YSYEKL. Trimming took off 0 bases at V and 7 bases at J, with 16 bases between the two ends. This CDR3 has 16 residues. Here the CDR3 reads CASSQDENRVVQPQHF. CDR3 nucleotides: TGCGCCAGCAGCCAAGATGAAAACAGGGTCGTACAGCCCCAGCATTTT.

V and J are TRBV6-5 and TRBJ1-2; 9 positions match TRBD1. The germline V gene encodes CDR1 MNHEY and CDR2 SVGAGI. The CDR3 is made up of 16 amino acids. V lost 0 bases and J lost 4; bases outside the gene matches: 6. This CDR3 reads CASSYSRTGVGYGYTF. The CDR3, as DNA: TGTGCCAGCAGTTACTCTAGGACAGGGGTGGGCTATGGCTACACCTTC.

This clone occurred a few times. The chain recombines TRBV5-1 with TRBJ1-5; TRBD1 is a possible D gene (5 bases). This CDR3 comprises 14 residues. Per germline, CDR1 SGHRS and CDR2 YFSETQ. With 4 bases removed from V and 1 base from J, the gap between germline ends came to 9 bases. The CDR3 bases are TGCGCCAGCAGCCAGGGAGGGAGCAATCAGCCCCAGCATTTT. It codes for CASSQGGSNQPQHF.

V gene TRBV19 combines with J gene TRBJ1-6; no reliable D call. Looked up from germline, CDR1 is LNHDA and CDR2 is SQIVND (reference sequence). Between the trimmed V and J ends, which lost 3 bases and 7 bases, there was a span of 13 bases. This CDR3 contains 15 residues. The CDR3 DNA reads TGTGCCAGTAGTATCTTCGCAGATCCAAATTCACCCCTCCACTTT. Translating it yields CASSIFADPNSPLHF.

This chain links TRBV9 with TRBJ2-7; D is undetermined. V was cut by 0 bases and J by 0 bases, with 7 bases left in between. The CDR3 covers 14 residues. Looked up from germline, CDR1 is SGDLS and CDR2 is YYNGEE. This chain's CDR3 is CASSVEPISYEQYF. The CDR3 DNA sequence: TGTGCCAGCAGCGTAGAGCCCATCTCCTACGAGCAGTACTTC. The full variable domain, with the rest looked up from reference TRBV9 and TRBJ2-7, is DSGVTQTPKHLITATGQRVTLRCSPRSGDLSVYWYQQSLDQGLQFLIQYYNGEERAKGNILERFSAQQFPDLHSELNLSSLELGDSALYFCASSVEPISYEQYFGPGTRLTVT.

The CDR3 spells CASSRDSREKLFF. The CDR3 DNA is TGTGCCAGCAGTCGGGACAGTAGGGAAAAACTGTTTTTT. The rearrangement links TRBV2 to TRBJ1-4; 7 bases align to TRBD1. The junction had 5 bases not matched to a gene; V was cut back by 5 bases and J by 8 bases. This CDR3 comprises 13 residues. CDR1 and CDR2 from the germline V gene are SNHLY and FYNNEI.

This clone was seen once. This sequence joins TRBV10-2 and TRBJ2-1; D uncertain. This CDR3 region has 13 residues. V was clipped by 3 bases and J by 12 bases, with 15 bases between them. The germline gives CDR1 WSHSY, CDR2 SAAADI. The CDR3 DNA reads TGCGCCAGCAGTGATAGTCCCATCGATCGGCAGTTCTTC. This translates into CASSDSPIDRQFF.

About this clone itself: The sample contains more than one DNA sequence encoding this CDR3. The J gene is TRBJ2-7, the V gene TRBV19, with D maybe TRBD1 (6 bases). Trimming pared 5 bases from V and 1 base from J, leaving 12 bases between. Germline-derived CDR1 and CDR2 are LNHDA and SQIVND (reference sequence). There are 14 residues in the CDR3. In DNA form, the CDR3 reads TGTGCCAGTAGTCCCCAGACAGGATCCTACGAGCAGTACTTC. Encoded protein: CASSPQTGSYEQYF.

The chain combines TRBV3-1 (or the pseudogene TRBV3-2) with TRBJ1-2, with 9 bases identical to TRBD1. From germline, CDR1 is LGHDT and CDR2 YNNKEL (reference sequence). CDR3 size: 13 residues. Trimming removed 4 bases from V and 8 bases from J; junction bases left unmatched: 5. The CDR3 protein is CASSPRDREGYTF. CDR3 DNA: TGTGCCAGCAGCCCCCGGGACAGGGAGGGCTACACCTTC.

The chain joins TRBV5-1 to TRBJ1-2, with D maybe TRBD1 (5 bases). The germline V gene has CDR1 SGHRS and CDR2 YFSETQ. CDR3 length: 13 amino acids. V dropped 2 bases and J dropped 5 bases, with 10 bases sitting between them. The CDR3 reads CASSLGAGYGYTF. The CDR3 DNA follows: TGCGCCAGCAGCTTAGGGGCGGGGTATGGCTACACCTTC.

The chain is built from TRBV5-1 and TRBJ2-3; possibly TRBD1 for D (5 bases). The V end lost 0 bases, the J end lost 4 bases, and 12 bases lay between the germline ends. From germline, CDR1 is SGHRS and CDR2 YFSETQ. This CDR3 comprises 15 residues. CDR3 nucleotide sequence: TGCGCCAGCAGCTTGGGCTCAGGGTTGGCAGATACGCAGTATTTT. Translated, it gives CASSLGSGLADTQYF.

The chain uses TRBV3-1 (or the pseudogene TRBV3-2) and TRBJ1-5; 7 bases are a match to TRBD1. V lost 0 bases to trimming and J lost 4 bases; unmatched junction nucleotides: 6. The CDR3 consists of 16 residues. From germline, CDR1 is LGHDT and CDR2 YNNKEL (reference sequence). The chain's CDR3 is CASSQDKTGRNQPQHF. Here the CDR3 DNA reads TGTGCCAGCAGCCAAGATAAGACAGGGAGGAATCAGCCCCAGCATTTT.

V is TRBV5-1 and J is TRBJ1-1, with 10 bases that match TRBD1. V shed 6 bases and J 5 bases; nucleotides not matched to a gene: 10. The germline V gene has CDR1 SGHRS and CDR2 YFSETQ. This CDR3 region has 15 residues. The CDR3 region is CASTSAGQGYTEAFF. The DNA for the CDR3 is TGCGCCAGCACATCTGCGGGACAGGGGTATACTGAAGCTTTCTTT.

This clone was seen a single time. DNA for the CDR3: TGTGCCAGCAGCTTGCGGCTGACAGGGGTTAGCAATCAGCCCCAGCATTTT. Its protein product is CASSLRLTGVSNQPQHF. The V gene is TRBV5-8, the J gene TRBJ1-5, with 8 bases fitting TRBD1. Germline V CDR1 and CDR2: SGHTS, YDEGEE. The CDR3 is 17 residues long. With V trimmed by 1 base and J by 0 bases, 6 bases remained unmatched.

The V and J genes are TRBV5-1 and TRBJ2-5; unclear D gene. V lost 3 bases to trimming and J lost 2 bases, with 5 bases between them. The CDR3 has 12 residues. Germline values: CDR1 SGHRS, CDR2 YFSETQ. The CDR3 region is CASSWAQETQYF. The CDR3 region has the DNA TGCGCCAGCAGCTGGGCACAAGAGACCCAGTACTTC.

Concerning this clone itself: An end of the junction differs from the germline gene, which may be a read error. The rearrangement uses TRBV7-7 and TRBJ2-3, with a weak D call TRBD2 (5 bases). This CDR3 is built from 15 residues. The V gene's germline CDR1 is SSHAT and CDR2 FNYEAQ (reference sequence). The CDR3 here is CASSRSGSGTDTQYF. CDR3 DNA: TGTGCTAGCAGCCGAAGCGGTAGCGGCACAGATACGCAGTATTTT. The full variable domain, its missing parts supplied by reference TRBV7-7 and TRBJ2-3, is GAGVSQSPRYKVTKRGQDVTLRCDPISSHATLYWYQQALGQGPEFLTYFNYEAQPDKSGLPSDRFSAERPEGSISTLTIQRTEQRDSAMYRCASSRSGSGTDTQYFGPGTRLTVL.

This chain links TRBV7-3 with TRBJ2-6; D call uncertain. Trimming took 5 bases from V and 0 from J, leaving 8 bases between them. Germline lookup yields CDR1 SGHTA and CDR2 FQGTGA. The CDR3 totals 15 residues. CDR3 in amino acids: CASSAERSGANVLTF. The CDR3 DNA is TGTGCCAGCAGCGCAGAACGCTCTGGGGCCAACGTCCTGACTTTC.

V gene TRBV19 combines with J gene TRBJ1-5; D gene uncertain. The V end lost 4 bases, the J end lost 1 base, and 11 bases lay between the germline ends. Germline V gene data show CDR1 as LNHDA and CDR2 as SQIVND (reference sequence). The CDR3 runs to 15 residues. This chain's CDR3 is CASSTRWASNQPQHF. In nucleotides, the CDR3 is TGTGCCAGTAGTACCCGTTGGGCCAGCAATCAGCCCCAGCATTTT.

In DNA form, the CDR3 reads TGCAGCGCTACAGCAGGGGCCTACGAGCAGTACTTC. It is translated as CSATAGAYEQYF. The chain employs TRBV29-1 and TRBJ2-7, with D tentatively TRBD1 (6 bases). The germline V gene has CDR1 SQVTM and CDR2 ANQGSEA. This CDR3 contains 12 residues. V lost 7 bases to trimming and J lost 2 bases, with 12 bases between them.